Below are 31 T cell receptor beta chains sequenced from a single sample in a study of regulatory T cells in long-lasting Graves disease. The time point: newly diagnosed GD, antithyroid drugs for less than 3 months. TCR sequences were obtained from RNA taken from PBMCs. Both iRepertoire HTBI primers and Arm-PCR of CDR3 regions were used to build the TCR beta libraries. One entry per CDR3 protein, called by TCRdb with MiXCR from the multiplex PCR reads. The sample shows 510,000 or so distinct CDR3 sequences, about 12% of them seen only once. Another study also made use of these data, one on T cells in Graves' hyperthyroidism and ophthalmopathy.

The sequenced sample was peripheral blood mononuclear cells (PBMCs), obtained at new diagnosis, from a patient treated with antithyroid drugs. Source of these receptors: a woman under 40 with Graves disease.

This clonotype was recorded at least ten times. The CDR3 spells CASSHEPNGLYEAFF. DNA of the CDR3: TGTGCCAGCAGCCACGAACCAAACGGCTTATATGAAGCTTTCTTT. This chain uses TRBV3-1 with TRBJ1-1; the D is unclear. Trimming cost V 3 bases and J 7 bases, with 18 bases left between them. This CDR3 spans 15 amino acids. CDR1 LGHDT and CDR2 YNNKEL come from the germline V gene (reference sequence).

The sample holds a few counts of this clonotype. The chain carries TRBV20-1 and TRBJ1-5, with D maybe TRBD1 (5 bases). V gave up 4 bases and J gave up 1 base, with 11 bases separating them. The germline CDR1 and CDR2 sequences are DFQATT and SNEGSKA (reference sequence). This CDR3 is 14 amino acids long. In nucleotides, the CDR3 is TGCAGTGCTAATGTCCGACAGAGCAATCAGCCCCAGCATTTT. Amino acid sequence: CSANVRQSNQPQHF.

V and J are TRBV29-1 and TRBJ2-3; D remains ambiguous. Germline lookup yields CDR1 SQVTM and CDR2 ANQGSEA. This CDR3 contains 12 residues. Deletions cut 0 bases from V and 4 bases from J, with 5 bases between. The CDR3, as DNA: TGCAGCGTTGAAGAACTTGCAGATACGCAGTATTTT. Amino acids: CSVEELADTQYF.

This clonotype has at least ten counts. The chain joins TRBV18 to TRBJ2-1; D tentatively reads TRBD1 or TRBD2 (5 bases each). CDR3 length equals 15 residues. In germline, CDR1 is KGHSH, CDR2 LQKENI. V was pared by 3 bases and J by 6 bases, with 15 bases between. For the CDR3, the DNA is TGTGCCAGCTCACCCCGGGACCTAGCCATCAATGAGCAGTTCTTC. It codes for CASSPRDLAINEQFF.

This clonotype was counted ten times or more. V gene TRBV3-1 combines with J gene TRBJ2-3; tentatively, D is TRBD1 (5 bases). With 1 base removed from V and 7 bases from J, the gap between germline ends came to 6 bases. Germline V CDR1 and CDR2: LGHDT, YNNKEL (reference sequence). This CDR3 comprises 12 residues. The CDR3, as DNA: TGTGCCAGCAGCCAAGGGGGCAATACGCAGTATTTT. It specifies CASSQGGNTQYF.

CDR3 DNA sequence: TGTGCCAGCAACGGACTAGCGGGAGCGCCGCCAGAGACCCAGTACTTC. Translating gives CASNGLAGAPPETQYF. J is TRBJ2-7 and V is TRBV11-2; TRBD2 matches 13 bases. The closer fit of TRBJ2-5 to the DNA end suggests the J call may be wrong. In germline, CDR1 is SGHAT, CDR2 FQNNGV. The CDR3 is made up of 16 amino acids.

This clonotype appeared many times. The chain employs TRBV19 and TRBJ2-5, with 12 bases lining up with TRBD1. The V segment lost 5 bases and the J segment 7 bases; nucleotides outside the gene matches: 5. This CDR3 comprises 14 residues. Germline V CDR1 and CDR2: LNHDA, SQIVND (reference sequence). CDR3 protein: CASSGTGGIGTQYF. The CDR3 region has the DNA TGTGCCAGTAGTGGGACAGGGGGCATTGGGACCCAGTACTTC.

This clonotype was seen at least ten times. This chain's CDR3 is CASRDPTDTQYF. The CDR3 nucleotides are TGTGCCAGCAGGGACCCCACAGATACGCAGTATTTT. The V gene is TRBV6-1, the J gene TRBJ2-3, with no clear D. This CDR3 spans 12 amino acids. With 6 bases removed from V and 2 bases from J, the gap between germline ends came to 6 bases. CDR1 and CDR2 (germline): MNHNS, SASEGT.

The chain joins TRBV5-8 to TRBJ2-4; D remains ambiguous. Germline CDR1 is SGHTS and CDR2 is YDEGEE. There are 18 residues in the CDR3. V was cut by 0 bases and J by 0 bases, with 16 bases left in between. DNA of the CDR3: TGTGCCAGCAGCTTGGGCTTATATGGAAGTGGAGCCAAAAACATTCAGTACTTC. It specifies CASSLGLYGSGAKNIQYF.

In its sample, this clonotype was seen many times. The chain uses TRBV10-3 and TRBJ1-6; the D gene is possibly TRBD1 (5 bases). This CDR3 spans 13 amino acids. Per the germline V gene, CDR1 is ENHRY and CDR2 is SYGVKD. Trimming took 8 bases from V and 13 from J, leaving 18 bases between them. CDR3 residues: CAIAGWQGDPLHF. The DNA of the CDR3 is TGTGCCATCGCGGGGTGGCAGGGAGATCCCCTCCACTTT.

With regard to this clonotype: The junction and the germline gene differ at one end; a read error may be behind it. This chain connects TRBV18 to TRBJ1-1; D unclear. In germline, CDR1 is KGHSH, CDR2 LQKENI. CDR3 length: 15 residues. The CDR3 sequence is CAGSPATIGDTEAFF. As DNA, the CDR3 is TGTGCCGGCTCACCCGCCACCATTGGGGACACTGAAGCTTTCTTT.

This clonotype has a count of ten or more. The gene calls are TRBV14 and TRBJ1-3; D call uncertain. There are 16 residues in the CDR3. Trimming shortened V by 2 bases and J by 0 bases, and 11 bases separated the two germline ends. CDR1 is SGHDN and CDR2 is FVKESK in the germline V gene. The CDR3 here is CASSQLGPNSGNTIYF. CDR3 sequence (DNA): TGTGCCAGCAGCCAACTAGGACCTAACTCTGGAAACACCATATATTTT.

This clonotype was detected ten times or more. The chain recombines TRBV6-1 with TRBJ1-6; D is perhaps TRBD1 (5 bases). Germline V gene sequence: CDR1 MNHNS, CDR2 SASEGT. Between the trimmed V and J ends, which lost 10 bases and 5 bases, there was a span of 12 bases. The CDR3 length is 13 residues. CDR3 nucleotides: TGTGCCACCAGGACAAGAAATAATTCACCCCTCCACTTT. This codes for CATRTRNNSPLHF.

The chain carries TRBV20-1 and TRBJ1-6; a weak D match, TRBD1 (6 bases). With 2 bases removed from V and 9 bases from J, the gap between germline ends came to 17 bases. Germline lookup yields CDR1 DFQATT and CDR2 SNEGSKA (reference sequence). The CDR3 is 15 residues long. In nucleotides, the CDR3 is TGCAGTGCTAGACGCTCGGAGGGGGAAGGTTCACCCCTCCACTTT. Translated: CSARRSEGEGSPLHF.

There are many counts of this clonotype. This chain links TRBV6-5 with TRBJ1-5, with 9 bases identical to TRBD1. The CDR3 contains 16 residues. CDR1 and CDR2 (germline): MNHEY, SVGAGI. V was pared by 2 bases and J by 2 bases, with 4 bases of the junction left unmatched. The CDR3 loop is CASSYRQGDGNQPQHF. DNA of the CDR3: TGTGCCAGCAGTTACAGACAGGGGGATGGCAATCAGCCCCAGCATTTT.

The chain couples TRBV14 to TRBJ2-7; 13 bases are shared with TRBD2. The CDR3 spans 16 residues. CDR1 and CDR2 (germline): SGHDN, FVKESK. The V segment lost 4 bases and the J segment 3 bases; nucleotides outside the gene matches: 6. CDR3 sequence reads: CASSRSGTSGNYEQYF. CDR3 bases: TGTGCCAGCAGCCGGTCTGGGACTAGCGGGAACTACGAGCAGTACTTC.

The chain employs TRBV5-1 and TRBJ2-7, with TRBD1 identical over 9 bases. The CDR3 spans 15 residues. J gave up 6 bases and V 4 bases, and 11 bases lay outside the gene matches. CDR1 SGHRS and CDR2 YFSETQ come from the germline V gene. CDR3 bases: TGCGCCAGCAGCCCACCGACCACAGGGGGCAGCGAGCAGTACTTC. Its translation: CASSPPTTGGSEQYF.

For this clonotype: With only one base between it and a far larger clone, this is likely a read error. The CDR3 spells CAISGLAVPVNEQFF. CDR3 in DNA: TGTGCCATCAGTGGACTAGCGGTCCCGGTAAATGAGCAGTTCTTC. The J gene is TRBJ2-1, the V gene TRBV11-2; TRBD2 matches 10 bases. The length of the CDR3 is 15 residues. Per the germline V gene, CDR1 is SGHAT and CDR2 is FQNNGV. V shed 10 bases and J 7 bases; nucleotides not matched to a gene: 13.

CDR3 coding DNA: TGTGCCAGCAGCTTTACAGGAATCTCCTACGAGCAGTACTTC. As protein: CASSFTGISYEQYF. V usage is TRBV7-2 and J usage is TRBJ2-7, with D possibly TRBD1 on 5 matching bases. Trimming left V 3 bases short and J 0 bases short, with 9 bases between. CDR1 and CDR2 from the germline V gene are SGHTA and FQGNSA. The CDR3 runs 14 residues.

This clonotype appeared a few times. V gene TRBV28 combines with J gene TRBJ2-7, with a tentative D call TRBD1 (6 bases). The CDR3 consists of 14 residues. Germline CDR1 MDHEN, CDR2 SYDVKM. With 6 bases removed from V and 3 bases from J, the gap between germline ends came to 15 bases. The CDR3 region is CASSLTQGNYEQYF. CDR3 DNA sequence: TGTGCCAGCAGCCTAACGCAGGGGAACTACGAGCAGTACTTC.

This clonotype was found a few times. Here the CDR3 DNA reads TGTGCCAGCAGCCCAACATTTCCTGAGACTAGCGGGTCACCCTACAATGAGCAGTTCTTC. It encodes CASSPTFPETSGSPYNEQFF. The chain employs TRBV7-9 and TRBJ2-1; 10 positions agree with TRBD2. CDR3 length equals 20 residues. Germline-derived CDR1 and CDR2 are SEHNR and FQNEAQ (reference sequence). The V and J ends lost 5 bases and 2 bases, in that order; junction bases with no gene match: 18.

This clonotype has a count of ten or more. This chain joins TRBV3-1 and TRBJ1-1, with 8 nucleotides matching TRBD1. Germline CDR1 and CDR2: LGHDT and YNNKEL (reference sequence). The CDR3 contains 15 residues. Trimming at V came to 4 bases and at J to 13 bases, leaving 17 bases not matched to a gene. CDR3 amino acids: CASSPGAGGGVRVFF. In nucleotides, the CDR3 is TGTGCCAGCAGCCCGGGGGCAGGGGGCGGGGTGCGGGTTTTCTTT.

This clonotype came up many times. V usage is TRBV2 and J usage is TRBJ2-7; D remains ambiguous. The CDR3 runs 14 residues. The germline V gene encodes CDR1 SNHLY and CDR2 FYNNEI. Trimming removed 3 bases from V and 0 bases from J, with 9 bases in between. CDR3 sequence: CASSELRDSYEQYF. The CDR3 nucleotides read TGTGCCAGCAGTGAGCTCCGTGACTCCTACGAGCAGTACTTC. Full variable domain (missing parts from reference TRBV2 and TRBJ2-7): EPEVTQTPSHQVTQMGQEVILRCVPISNHLYFYWYRQILGQKVEFLVSFYNNEISEKSEIFDDQFSVERPDGSNFTLKIRSTKLEDSAMYFCASSELRDSYEQYFGPGTRLTVT.

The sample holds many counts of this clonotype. CDR3 DNA sequence: TGTGCCAGCAGCCGGGCAGGGCTGAACACCGGGGAGCTGTTTTTT. It specifies CASSRAGLNTGELFF. The V and J genes are TRBV5-4 and TRBJ2-2; a possible D gene is TRBD1 (5 bases). The CDR3 runs to 15 residues. The V and J ends lost 4 bases and 1 base respectively, with 11 bases between them. Germline-derived CDR1 and CDR2 are SGHNT and YYREEE (reference sequence).

The CDR3 region is CASGDRTEAFF. CDR3 DNA sequence: TGTGCTAGTGGCGACCGGACTGAAGCTTTCTTT. The chain recombines TRBV12-5 with TRBJ1-1; D not certain. The ends were cut back, 6 bases at V and 5 bases at J, with 7 bases in the middle. There are 11 residues in the CDR3. CDR1 and CDR2 (germline): LGHNT, FRNRAP.

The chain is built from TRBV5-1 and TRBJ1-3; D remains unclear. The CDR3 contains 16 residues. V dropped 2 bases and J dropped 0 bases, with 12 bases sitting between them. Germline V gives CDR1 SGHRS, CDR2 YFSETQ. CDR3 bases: TGCGCCAGCAGCTTCCTAGCGACGGGCTCTGGAAACACCATATATTTT. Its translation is CASSFLATGSGNTIYF.

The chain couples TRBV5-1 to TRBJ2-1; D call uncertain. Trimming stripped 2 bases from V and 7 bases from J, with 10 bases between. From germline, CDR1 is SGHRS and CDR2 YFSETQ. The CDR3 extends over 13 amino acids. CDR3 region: CASSFLDSNEQFF. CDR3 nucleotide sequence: TGCGCCAGCAGCTTTTTGGATTCTAATGAGCAGTTCTTC.

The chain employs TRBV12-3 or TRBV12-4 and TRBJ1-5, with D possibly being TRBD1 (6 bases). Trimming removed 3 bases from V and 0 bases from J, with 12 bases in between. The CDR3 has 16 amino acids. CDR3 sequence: CASSFGQPYSNQPQHF. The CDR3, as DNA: TGTGCCAGCAGTTTTGGACAGCCTTATAGCAATCAGCCCCAGCATTTT.

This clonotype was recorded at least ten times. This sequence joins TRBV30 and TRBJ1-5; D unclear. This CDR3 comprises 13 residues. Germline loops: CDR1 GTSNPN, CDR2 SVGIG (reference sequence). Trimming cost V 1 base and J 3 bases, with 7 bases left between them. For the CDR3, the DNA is TGTGCCTGGAGTGAGCAGGACAATCAGCCCCAGCATTTT. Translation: CAWSEQDNQPQHF.

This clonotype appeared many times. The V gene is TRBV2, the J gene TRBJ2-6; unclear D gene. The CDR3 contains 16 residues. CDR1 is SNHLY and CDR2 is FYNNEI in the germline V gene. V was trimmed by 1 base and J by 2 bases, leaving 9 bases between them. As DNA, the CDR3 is TGTGCCAGCAGTGAAGAGTTTCTTGCTGGGGCCAACGTCCTGACTTTC. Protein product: CASSEEFLAGANVLTF. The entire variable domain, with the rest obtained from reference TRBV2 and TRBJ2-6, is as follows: EPEVTQTPSHQVTQMGQEVILRCVPISNHLYFYWYRQILGQKVEFLVSFYNNEISEKSEIFDDQFSVERPDGSNFTLKIRSTKLEDSAMYFCASSEEFLAGANVLTFGAGSRLTVL.

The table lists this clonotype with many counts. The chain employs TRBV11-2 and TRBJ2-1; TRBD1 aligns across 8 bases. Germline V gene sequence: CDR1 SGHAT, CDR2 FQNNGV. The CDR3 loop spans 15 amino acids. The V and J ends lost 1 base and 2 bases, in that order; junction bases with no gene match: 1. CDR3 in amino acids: CASSLGTGPYNEQFF. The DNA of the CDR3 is TGTGCCAGCAGCTTAGGGACAGGGCCCTACAATGAGCAGTTCTTC.